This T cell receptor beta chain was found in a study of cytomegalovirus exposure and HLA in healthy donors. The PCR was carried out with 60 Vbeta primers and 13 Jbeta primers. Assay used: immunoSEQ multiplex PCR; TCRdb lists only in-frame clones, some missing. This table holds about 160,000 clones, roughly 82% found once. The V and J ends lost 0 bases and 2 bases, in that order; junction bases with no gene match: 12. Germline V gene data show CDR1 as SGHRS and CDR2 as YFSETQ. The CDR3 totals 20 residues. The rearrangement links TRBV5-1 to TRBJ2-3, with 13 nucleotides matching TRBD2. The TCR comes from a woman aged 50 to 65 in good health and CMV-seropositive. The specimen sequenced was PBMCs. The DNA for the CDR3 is TGCGCCAGCAGCTTGGCCTCGACTAGCGGGGGGCCTATTTACACAGATACGCAGTATTTT. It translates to CASSLASTSGGPIYTDTQYF.